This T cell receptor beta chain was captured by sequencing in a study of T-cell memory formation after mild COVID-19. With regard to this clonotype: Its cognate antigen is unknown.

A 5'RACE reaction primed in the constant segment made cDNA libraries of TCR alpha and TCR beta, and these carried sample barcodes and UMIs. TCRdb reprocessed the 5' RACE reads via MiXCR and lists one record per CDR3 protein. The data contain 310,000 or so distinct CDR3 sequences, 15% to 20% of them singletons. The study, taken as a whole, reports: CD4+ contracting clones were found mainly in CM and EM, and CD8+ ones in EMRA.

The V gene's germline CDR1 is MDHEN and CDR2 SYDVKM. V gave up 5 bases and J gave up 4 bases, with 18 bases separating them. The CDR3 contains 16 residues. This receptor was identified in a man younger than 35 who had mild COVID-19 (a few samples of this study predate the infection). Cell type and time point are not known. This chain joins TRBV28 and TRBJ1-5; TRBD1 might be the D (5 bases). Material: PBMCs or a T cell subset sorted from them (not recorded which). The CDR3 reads CASSPPGDRPNQPQHF. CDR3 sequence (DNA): TGTGCCAGCAGTCCCCCGGGGGACCGACCGAATCAGCCCCAGCATTTT.